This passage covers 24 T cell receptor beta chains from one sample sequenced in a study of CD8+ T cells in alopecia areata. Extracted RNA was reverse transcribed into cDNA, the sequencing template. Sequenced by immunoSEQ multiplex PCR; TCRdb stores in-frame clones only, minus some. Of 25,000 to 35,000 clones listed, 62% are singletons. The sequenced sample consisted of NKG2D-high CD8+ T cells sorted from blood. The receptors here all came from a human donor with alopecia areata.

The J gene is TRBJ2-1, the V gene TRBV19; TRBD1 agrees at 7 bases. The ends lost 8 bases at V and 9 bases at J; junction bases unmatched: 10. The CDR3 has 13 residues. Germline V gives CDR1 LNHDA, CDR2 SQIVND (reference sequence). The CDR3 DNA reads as TGTGCCAGTGGGACAACAGGGACAGTTGAGCAGTTCTTC. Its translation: CASGTTGTVEQFF.

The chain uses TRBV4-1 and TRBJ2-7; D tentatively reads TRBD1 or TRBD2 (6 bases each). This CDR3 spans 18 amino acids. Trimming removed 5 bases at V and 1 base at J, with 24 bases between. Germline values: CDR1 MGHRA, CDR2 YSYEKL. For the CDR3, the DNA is TGCGCCAGCAGCAGCAGTTCTAGCGACAGGCATGCTTCCTACGAGCAGTACTTC. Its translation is CASSSSSSDRHASYEQYF.

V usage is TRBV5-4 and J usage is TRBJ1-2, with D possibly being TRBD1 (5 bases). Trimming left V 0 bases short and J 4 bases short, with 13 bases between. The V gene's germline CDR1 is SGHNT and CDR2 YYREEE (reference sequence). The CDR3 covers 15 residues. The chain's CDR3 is CASSLVQGKGYGYTF. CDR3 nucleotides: TGTGCCAGCAGCTTGGTGCAGGGTAAAGGCTATGGCTACACCTTC. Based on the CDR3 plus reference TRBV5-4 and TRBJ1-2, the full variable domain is ETGVTQSPTHLIKTRGQQVTLRCSSQSGHNTVSWYQQALGQGPQFIFQYYREEENGRGNFPPRFSGLQFPNYSSELNVNALELDDSALYLCASSLVQGKGYGYTFGSGTRLTVV.

CDR3 bases: TGTGCCAGTAGTACGGCCGAAGGACAGGGCGGTGGGTCCGAGCAGTACTTC. It specifies CASSTAEGQGGGSEQYF. This rearrangement joins TRBV19 to TRBJ2-7, with 8 nucleotides matching TRBD1. The CDR3 loop spans 17 amino acids. Per germline, CDR1 LNHDA and CDR2 SQIVND (reference sequence). J lost 6 bases, V lost 4 bases, and 17 bases had no gene match.

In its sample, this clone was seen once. The CDR3 coding sequence is TGTGCCACCAGCAGAGATCGAACAGGGGCCTACGAGCAGTACTTC. Its translation is CATSRDRTGAYEQYF. The chain employs TRBV15 and TRBJ2-7; TRBD1 matches 7 bases. Germline V gives CDR1 LNHNV, CDR2 YYDKDF (reference sequence). The V segment lost 0 bases and the J segment 2 bases; nucleotides outside the gene matches: 4. This CDR3 is built from 15 residues.

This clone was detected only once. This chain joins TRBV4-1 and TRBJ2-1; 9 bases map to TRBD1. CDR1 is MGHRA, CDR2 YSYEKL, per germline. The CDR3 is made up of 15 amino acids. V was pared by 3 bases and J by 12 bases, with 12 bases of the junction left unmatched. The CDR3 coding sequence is TGCGCCAGCAGCCAGGGACAGGGCTTCCGAGGGGTGCAGTTCTTC. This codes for CASSQGQGFRGVQFF.

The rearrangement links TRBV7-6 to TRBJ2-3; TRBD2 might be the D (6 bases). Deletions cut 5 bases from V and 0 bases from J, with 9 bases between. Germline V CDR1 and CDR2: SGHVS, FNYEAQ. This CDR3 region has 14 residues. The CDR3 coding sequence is TGTGCCAGCAGCCGACTAGGAAGCACAGATACGCAGTATTTT. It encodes CASSRLGSTDTQYF.

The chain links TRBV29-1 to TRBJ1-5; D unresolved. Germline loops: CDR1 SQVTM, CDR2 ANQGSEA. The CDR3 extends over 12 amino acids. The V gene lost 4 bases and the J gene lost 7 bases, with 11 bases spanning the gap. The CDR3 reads CSVGGRNQPQHF. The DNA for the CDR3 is TGCAGCGTTGGCGGGCGTAACCAGCCCCAGCATTTT.

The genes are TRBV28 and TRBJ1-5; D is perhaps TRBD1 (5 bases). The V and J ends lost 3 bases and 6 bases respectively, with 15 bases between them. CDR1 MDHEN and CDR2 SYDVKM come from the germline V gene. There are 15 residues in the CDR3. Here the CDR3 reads CASSFLTGGRQPQHF. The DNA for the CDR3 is TGTGCCAGCAGTTTCTTAACTGGGGGACGTCAGCCCCAGCATTTT.

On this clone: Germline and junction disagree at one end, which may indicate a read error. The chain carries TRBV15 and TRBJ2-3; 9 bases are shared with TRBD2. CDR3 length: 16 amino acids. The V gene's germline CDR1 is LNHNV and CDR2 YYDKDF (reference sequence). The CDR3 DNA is TGTGCCGCCAGCAAGACTAGCGGACCGTACACAGATACGCAGTATTTT. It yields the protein CAASKTSGPYTDTQYF.

In DNA, the CDR3 is TGCGCCAGCAGCTTTCAAGACACTGAAGCTTTCTTT. This sequence encodes CASSFQDTEAFF. This sequence joins TRBV5-1 and TRBJ1-1; D is undetermined. Trimming took off 2 bases at V and 3 bases at J, with 5 bases between the two ends. Germline values: CDR1 SGHRS, CDR2 YFSETQ. There are 12 residues in the CDR3.

DNA for the CDR3: TGTGCCAGCAGCTTTAGCGGGAGGGCCGAAGAGCAGTACTTC. It encodes CASSFSGRAEEQYF. This chain links TRBV4-2 with TRBJ2-5; 11 nucleotides match TRBD2. Germline CDR1 is LGHNA and CDR2 is YNFKEQ. The CDR3 length is 14 residues. V shed 5 bases and J 11 bases; nucleotides not matched to a gene: 10.

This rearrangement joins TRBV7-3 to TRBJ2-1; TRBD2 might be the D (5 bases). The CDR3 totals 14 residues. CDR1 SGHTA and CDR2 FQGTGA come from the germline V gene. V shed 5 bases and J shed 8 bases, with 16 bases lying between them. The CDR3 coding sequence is TGTGCCAGCAGCCCGGCCCGGGAAATCGATGAGCAGTTCTTC. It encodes CASSPAREIDEQFF.

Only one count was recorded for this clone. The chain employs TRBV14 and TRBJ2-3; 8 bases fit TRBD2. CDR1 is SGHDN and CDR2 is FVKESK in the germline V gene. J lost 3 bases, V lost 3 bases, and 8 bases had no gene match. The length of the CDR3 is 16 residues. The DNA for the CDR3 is TGTGCCAGCAGCCACCTAGCGGGCCGGGAAACAGATACGCAGTATTTT. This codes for CASSHLAGRETDTQYF.

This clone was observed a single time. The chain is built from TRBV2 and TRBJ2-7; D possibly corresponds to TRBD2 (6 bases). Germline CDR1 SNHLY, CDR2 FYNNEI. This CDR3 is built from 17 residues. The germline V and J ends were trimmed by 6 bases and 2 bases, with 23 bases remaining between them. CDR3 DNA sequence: TGTGCCAGCAGCGACCCCTCTACGGGAGAAGGGACCTACGAGCAGTACTTC. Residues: CASSDPSTGEGTYEQYF.

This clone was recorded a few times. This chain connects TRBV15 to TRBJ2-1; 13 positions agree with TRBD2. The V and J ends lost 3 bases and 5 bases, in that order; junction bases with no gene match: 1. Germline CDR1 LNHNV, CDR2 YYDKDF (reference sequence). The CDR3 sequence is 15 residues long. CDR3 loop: CATSSGTSGNNEQFF. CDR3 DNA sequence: TGTGCCACCAGCAGCGGGACTAGCGGGAACAATGAGCAGTTCTTC.

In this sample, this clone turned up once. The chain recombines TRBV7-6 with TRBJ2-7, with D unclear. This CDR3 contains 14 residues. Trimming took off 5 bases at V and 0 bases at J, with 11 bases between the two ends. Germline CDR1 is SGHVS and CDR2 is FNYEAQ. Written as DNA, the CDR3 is TGTGCCAGCAGCGACGGCCCGAGCTCCTACGAGCAGTACTTC. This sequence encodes CASSDGPSSYEQYF.

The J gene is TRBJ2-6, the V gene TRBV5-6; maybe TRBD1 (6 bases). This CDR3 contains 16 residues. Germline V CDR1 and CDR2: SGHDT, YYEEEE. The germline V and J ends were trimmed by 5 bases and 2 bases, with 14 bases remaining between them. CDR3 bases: TGTGCCAGCAGACAGGGAGAGCACGCTGGGGCCAACGTCCTGACTTTC. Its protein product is CASRQGEHAGANVLTF.

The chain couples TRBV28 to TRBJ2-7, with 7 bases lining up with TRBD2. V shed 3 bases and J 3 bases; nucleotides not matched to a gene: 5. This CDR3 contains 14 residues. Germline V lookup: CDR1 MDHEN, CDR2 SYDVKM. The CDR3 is CASSFSLAGYEQYF. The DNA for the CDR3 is TGTGCCAGCAGTTTCTCTTTAGCGGGCTACGAGCAGTACTTC.

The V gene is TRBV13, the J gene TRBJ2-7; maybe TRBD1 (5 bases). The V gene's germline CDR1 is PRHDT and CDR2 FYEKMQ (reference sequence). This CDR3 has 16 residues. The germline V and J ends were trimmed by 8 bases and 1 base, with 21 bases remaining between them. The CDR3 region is CASASIGQGISYEQYF. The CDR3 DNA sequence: TGTGCCAGCGCATCCATAGGGCAGGGTATTTCCTACGAGCAGTACTTC.

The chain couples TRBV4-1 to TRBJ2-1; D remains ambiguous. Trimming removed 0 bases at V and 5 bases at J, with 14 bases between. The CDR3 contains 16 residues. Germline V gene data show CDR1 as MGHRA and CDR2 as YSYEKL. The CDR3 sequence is CASSQDSGLGDNEQFF. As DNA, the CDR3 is TGCGCCAGCAGCCAAGATTCGGGTCTAGGAGACAATGAGCAGTTCTTC.

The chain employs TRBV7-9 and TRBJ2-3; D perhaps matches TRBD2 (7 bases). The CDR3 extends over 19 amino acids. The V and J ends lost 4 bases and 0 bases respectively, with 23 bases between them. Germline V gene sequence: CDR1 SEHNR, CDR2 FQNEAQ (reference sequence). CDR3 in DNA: TGTGCCAGCAGCTCCACGGGGGGCGACCTGAGGACTAGCACAGATACGCAGTATTTT. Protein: CASSSTGGDLRTSTDTQYF.

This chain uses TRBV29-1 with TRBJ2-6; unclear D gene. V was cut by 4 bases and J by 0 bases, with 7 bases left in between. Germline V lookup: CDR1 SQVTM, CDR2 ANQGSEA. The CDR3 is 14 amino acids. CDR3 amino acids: CSVAGNSGANVLTF. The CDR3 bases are TGCAGCGTTGCGGGCAACTCTGGGGCCAACGTCCTGACTTTC. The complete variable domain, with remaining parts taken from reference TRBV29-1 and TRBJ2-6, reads SAVISQKPSRDICQRGTSLTIQCQVDSQVTMMFWYRQQPGQSLTLIATANQGSEATYESGFVIDKFPISRPNLTFSTLTVSNMSPEDSSIYLCSVAGNSGANVLTFGAGSRLTVL.

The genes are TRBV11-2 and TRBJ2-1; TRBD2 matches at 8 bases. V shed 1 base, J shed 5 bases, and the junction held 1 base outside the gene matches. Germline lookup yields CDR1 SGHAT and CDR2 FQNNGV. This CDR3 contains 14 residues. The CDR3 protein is CASSLVGLDNEQFF. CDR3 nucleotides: TGTGCCAGCAGCTTAGTGGGACTAGACAATGAGCAGTTCTTC.